This T cell receptor (beta chain) was identified in a study of blood T cell repertoires in COVID-19. Libraries were prepared by immunoSEQ multiplex PCR; TCRdb keeps only in-frame clonotypes and omits some of them. The sample has over 55,000 clones; roughly 89% are singletons. This CDR3 is built from 14 residues. From germline, CDR1 is SGDLS and CDR2 YYNGEE. V shed 4 bases and J 2 bases; nucleotides not matched to a gene: 6. The source is a human donor in a cohort sampled during active COVID-19. Input material: peripheral blood. V gene TRBV9 combines with J gene TRBJ2-7; 7 nucleotides match TRBD1. Here the CDR3 reads CASSQGQGAYEQYF. In DNA, the CDR3 is TGTGCCAGCAGCCAGGGGCAGGGGGCCTACGAGCAGTACTTC. The complete variable domain, with remaining parts taken from reference TRBV9 and TRBJ2-7, reads DSGVTQTPKHLITATGQRVTLRCSPRSGDLSVYWYQQSLDQGLQFLIQYYNGEERAKGNILERFSAQQFPDLHSELNLSSLELGDSALYFCASSQGQGAYEQYFGPGTRLTVT.